These 26 T cell receptor beta chains were sequenced from one sample in a study of early T cells in non-severe SARS-CoV-2 infection (dated by TCRdb to 2020 to 2022). Receptors were amplified or captured by 5' RACE. For sequencing, a NextSeq 500 was employed. TCRdb trimmed public reads at Q25 via fastp, called clones via MiXCR and kept in-frame beta chains. Entries that share a CDR3 protein sequence are merged under the most common genes and DNA. The sample yields fewer than 120,000 distinct CDR3 sequences; about 12% were counted once. The biggest ten clones account for around 4.1% of the sample. Sequenced here: whole blood, sampled at baseline. The receptors here all came from an adult who was a healthcare worker with PCR-confirmed SARS-CoV-2 infection or an uninfected control (not recorded which).

This clonotype was seen a handful of times. This chain links TRBV4-1 with TRBJ1-6, with D uncertain. Per the germline V gene, CDR1 is MGHRA and CDR2 is YSYEKL. V dropped 3 bases and J dropped 7 bases, with 7 bases sitting between them. The CDR3 runs 13 residues. This CDR3 is CASSQVPNSPLHF. The CDR3 coding sequence is TGCGCCAGCAGCCAGGTCCCAAATTCACCCCTCCACTTT.

This clonotype was seen more than once but under ten times. This sequence joins TRBV28 and TRBJ1-5; D unresolved. The CDR3 has 15 residues. The germline V gene has CDR1 MDHEN and CDR2 SYDVKM. V lost 3 bases and J lost 4, with 13 bases in between. The CDR3 protein is CASSFVGRENQPQHF. CDR3 DNA: TGTGCCAGCAGTTTTGTTGGACGGGAAAATCAGCCCCAGCATTTT.

The chain combines TRBV2 with TRBJ1-1; D remains ambiguous. CDR3 size: 11 residues. Germline lookup yields CDR1 SNHLY and CDR2 FYNNEI. V was clipped by 10 bases and J by 1 base, with 7 bases between them. The CDR3 sequence is CATQQNTEAFF. In DNA, the CDR3 is TGTGCCACCCAACAGAACACTGAAGCTTTCTTT.

This clonotype was detected many times. The genes are TRBV28 and TRBJ1-1; 8 bases are a match to TRBD1. CDR1 and CDR2 from the germline V gene are MDHEN and SYDVKM. V lost 1 base and J lost 3; bases outside the gene matches: 7. The CDR3 is made up of 16 amino acids. The CDR3: CASSLSGGYYHTEAFF. The CDR3 DNA reads TGTGCCAGCAGTTTATCAGGGGGCTATTACCACACTGAAGCTTTCTTT. Variable domain in full (rest from reference TRBV28 and TRBJ1-1): DVKVTQSSRYLVKRTGEKVFLECVQDMDHENMFWYRQDPGLGLRLIYFSYDVKMKEKGDIPEGYSVSREKKERFSLILESASTNQTSMYLCASSLSGGYYHTEAFFGQGTRLTVV.

This chain uses TRBV28 with TRBJ2-3; D is possibly TRBD1 (6 bases). The CDR3 spans 14 residues. With 4 bases removed from V and 1 base from J, the gap between germline ends came to 9 bases. Germline V gives CDR1 MDHEN, CDR2 SYDVKM. The CDR3 reads CASSYRQGTDTQYF. The DNA of the CDR3 is TGTGCCAGCAGTTACCGACAGGGCACAGATACGCAGTATTTT.

In its sample, this clonotype was seen a few times. The chain carries TRBV12-3 or TRBV12-4 and TRBJ1-2; TRBD1 agrees at 8 bases. This CDR3 spans 22 amino acids. The junction had 32 bases not matched to a gene; V was cut back by 6 bases and J by 5 bases. CDR3 sequence (DNA): TGTGCCAGCAGACCACCGACAGGGGCCCAATTCGGAGGTAGTCCGAAAGATTATGGCTACACCTTC. Translation gives CASRPPTGAQFGGSPKDYGYTF.

This clonotype was counted only a few times. V gene TRBV12-3 or TRBV12-4 combines with J gene TRBJ2-2, with TRBD2 matching over 8 bases. The J segment lost 1 base and the V segment lost 7 bases, leaving 5 bases of the junction unmatched. The CDR3 length is 15 residues. The CDR3 sequence is CASIPSGGNTGELFF. CDR3 nucleotides: TGTGCCAGCATCCCCAGCGGGGGGAACACCGGGGAGCTGTTTTTT.

The J gene is TRBJ2-1, the V gene TRBV20-1; a possible D gene is TRBD2 (7 bases). The CDR3 has 14 residues. V dropped 5 bases and J dropped 8 bases, with 19 bases sitting between them. CDR1 DFQATT and CDR2 SNEGSKA come from the germline V gene (reference sequence). CDR3 in amino acids: CSAPSWGGRDEQFF. The CDR3 DNA is TGCAGTGCTCCATCGTGGGGGGGGCGAGATGAGCAGTTCTTC.

This clonotype came up a few times. CDR3 sequence reads: CASSLAGGGSKAFF. CDR3 nucleotide sequence: TGTGCCAGCAGCTTAGCGGGTGGCGGAAGTAAAGCTTTCTTT. The chain employs TRBV7-9 and TRBJ1-1; D ambiguous. The CDR3 spans 14 residues. The V gene lost 0 bases and the J gene lost 9 bases, with 14 bases spanning the gap. Germline CDR1 and CDR2: SEHNR and FQNEAQ (reference sequence).

This clonotype has more than one count but fewer than ten. The rearrangement links TRBV27 to TRBJ2-5, with unresolved D. V was cut by 0 bases and J by 7 bases, with 9 bases left in between. The germline V gene has CDR1 MNHEY and CDR2 SMNVEV (reference sequence). The CDR3 extends over 13 amino acids. CDR3 DNA: TGTGCCAGCAGTTTATCGGTCCTTACGACCCAGTACTTC. As protein: CASSLSVLTTQYF.

A few counts support this clonotype. V and J are TRBV7-2 and TRBJ1-6; D is possibly TRBD1 (6 bases). Germline V gene sequence: CDR1 SGHTA, CDR2 FQGNSA. The CDR3 has 15 residues. V was cut by 1 base and J by 5 bases, with 9 bases left in between. The CDR3 DNA sequence: TGTGCCAGCAGCTTAGTGCAGGGGAATAATTCACCCCTCCACTTT. Amino acid sequence: CASSLVQGNNSPLHF.

As DNA, the CDR3 is TGCAGTGCTAGTGATACAATACGAGGCAGGGACGGGGAGCTGTTTTTT. It yields the protein CSASDTIRGRDGELFF. The chain joins TRBV20-1 to TRBJ2-2; possible D gene TRBD1, 5 bases. The CDR3 length is 16 residues. CDR1 is DFQATT and CDR2 is SNEGSKA in the germline V gene (reference sequence). The ends were cut back, 3 bases at V and 7 bases at J, with 21 bases in the middle.

This chain joins TRBV2 and TRBJ1-4; no reliable D call. CDR3 length: 15 amino acids. Trimming took off 6 bases at V and 3 bases at J, with 14 bases between the two ends. Germline-derived CDR1 and CDR2 are SNHLY and FYNNEI. CDR3 bases: TGTGCCAGCAGGACCTTGGAATTTTCTAATGAAAAACTGTTTTTT. It is translated as CASRTLEFSNEKLFF.

J is TRBJ2-3 and V is TRBV4-2, with 7 bases aligning to TRBD1. Germline lookup yields CDR1 LGHNA and CDR2 YNFKEQ. This CDR3 is built from 15 residues. J lost 2 bases, V lost 0 bases, and 2 bases had no gene match. CDR3 sequence (DNA): TGTGCCAGCAGCCAAGACAGGGGGAACACAGATACGCAGTATTTT. Translating gives CASSQDRGNTDTQYF.

This clonotype showed up just a few times. The chain employs TRBV12-3 or TRBV12-4 and TRBJ2-7; D tentatively reads TRBD1 or TRBD2 (5 bases each). There are 14 residues in the CDR3. The V end was cut by 3 bases, the J end by 0 bases, with 9 bases between. The CDR3 region is CASSFAGTSYEQYF. The CDR3 bases are TGTGCCAGCAGTTTCGCCGGGACCTCCTACGAGCAGTACTTC.

The rearrangement joins TRBV2 to TRBJ1-2; possibly TRBD1 for D (5 bases). The CDR3 loop spans 13 amino acids. Trimming took off 6 bases at V and 5 bases at J, with 13 bases between the two ends. Germline V gene data show CDR1 as SNHLY and CDR2 as FYNNEI. CDR3 coding DNA: TGTGCCAGCAGGGACTATGGGGCTTATGGCTACACCTTC. Protein: CASRDYGAYGYTF.

CDR3 residues: CASSLTGTGVLETGELFF. The CDR3 bases are TGTGCCAGCAGCCTAACCGGGACAGGGGTGTTGGAGACCGGGGAGCTGTTTTTT. The genes are TRBV5-4 and TRBJ2-2; 10 bases agree with TRBD1. Germline V gives CDR1 SGHNT, CDR2 YYREEE (reference sequence). The CDR3 contains 18 residues. V lost 4 bases, J lost 5 bases, and 14 bases stayed unmatched.

This clonotype turned up a few times. V and J are TRBV12-3 or TRBV12-4 and TRBJ2-1, with 10 positions matching TRBD2. This CDR3 contains 16 residues. V lost 4 bases to trimming and J lost 4 bases; unmatched junction nucleotides: 7. CDR3 region: CASSSPGLAEYNEQFF. CDR3 coding DNA: TGTGCCAGCAGTTCCCCCGGACTAGCGGAGTACAATGAGCAGTTCTTC.

This clonotype appeared many times. The chain couples TRBV20-1 to TRBJ2-4, with TRBD2 identical over 8 bases. The CDR3 covers 13 residues. V lost 3 bases to trimming and J lost 3 bases; unmatched junction nucleotides: 1. CDR1 is DFQATT and CDR2 is SNEGSKA in the germline V gene (reference sequence). The CDR3 loop is CSASAGGKNIQYF. Written as DNA, the CDR3 is TGCAGTGCTAGTGCGGGAGGCAAAAACATTCAGTACTTC.

This clonotype was observed a handful of times. The chain is built from TRBV20-1 and TRBJ2-2, with TRBD1 identical over 8 bases. CDR1 DFQATT and CDR2 SNEGSKA come from the germline V gene (reference sequence). The CDR3 totals 14 residues. Trimming cost V 5 bases and J 2 bases; bases outside gene matches: 4. CDR3 amino acids: CSARDRGNTGELFF. In DNA, the CDR3 is TGCAGTGCTCGCGACAGGGGAAACACCGGGGAGCTGTTTTTT.

V usage is TRBV5-4 and J usage is TRBJ2-5; unclear D gene. V gave up 1 base and J gave up 3 bases, with 1 base separating them. The germline V gene has CDR1 SGHNT and CDR2 YYREEE (reference sequence). This CDR3 comprises 11 residues. The CDR3 DNA sequence: TGTGCCAGCAGCTTGAAAGAGACCCAGTACTTC. This codes for CASSLKETQYF.

This clonotype was detected only a few times. CDR3 DNA sequence: TGTGCCAGTAGTATCGACGGGAAAAAGTATGGCTACACCTTC. Its protein product is CASSIDGKKYGYTF. The gene calls are TRBV19 and TRBJ1-2, with D unresolved. The CDR3 is 14 residues long. V dropped 3 bases and J dropped 5 bases, with 13 bases sitting between them. Germline-derived CDR1 and CDR2 are LNHDA and SQIVND (reference sequence).

In this sample, this clonotype turned up a few times. V and J are TRBV11-2 and TRBJ2-3; D call uncertain. CDR3 length: 13 amino acids. Trimming shortened V by 3 bases and J by 2 bases, and 6 bases separated the two germline ends. The germline V gene encodes CDR1 SGHAT and CDR2 FQNNGV. CDR3 DNA sequence: TGTGCCAGCAGCTTTCAGAACACAGATACGCAGTATTTT. Protein: CASSFQNTDTQYF.

In its sample, this clonotype was seen a few times. The chain carries TRBV29-1 and TRBJ2-1, with D uncertain. The V end lost 6 bases, the J end lost 8 bases, and 14 bases lay between the germline ends. This CDR3 is built from 12 residues. Germline CDR1 SQVTM, CDR2 ANQGSEA. The DNA for the CDR3 is TGCAGCGTGGATCCTGGAAGGCATGAGCAGTTCTTC. Residues: CSVDPGRHEQFF.

There are a few counts of this clonotype. The chain links TRBV6-5 to TRBJ1-1, with unresolved D. Germline assignment: CDR1 MNHEY and CDR2 SVGAGI. V lost 7 bases to trimming and J lost 1 base, with 10 bases between them. This CDR3 region has 13 residues. In DNA form, the CDR3 reads TGTGCCAGCACCCCCCCGGGGAACACTGAAGCTTTCTTT. Its protein product is CASTPPGNTEAFF.

V usage is TRBV6-2 or TRBV6-3 and J usage is TRBJ1-1; tentative D call: TRBD1 (5 bases). Trimming stripped 2 bases from V and 3 bases from J, with 13 bases between. This CDR3 is 15 amino acids long. In germline, CDR1 is MNHEY, CDR2 SVGEGT. This CDR3 is CASSYGTLKYTEAFF. CDR3 DNA: TGTGCCAGCAGTTACGGGACCCTAAAGTACACTGAAGCTTTCTTT.